A selection of T cell receptor beta chains follows, all from one sample in a study of T cell changes during pregnancy in multiple sclerosis. Assay: immunoSEQ multiplex PCR; the TCRdb copy retains only in-frame clones and omits some. This sample has 85,000 to 120,000 clones, with 80% to 95% found just once. Sequences were derived from peripheral blood, sampled after pregnancy. The receptor set was obtained from a female donor with multiple sclerosis, enrolled in a pregnancy study. Each CDR3 is given with its conserved first and last residue. A D gene is named only where the DNA matches it firmly. Clone size, where shown, is once, few, many, or a class for clones that have expanded.

>TRBV10-3|.|.|TRBJ1-2|13
CATSWGESYGYTF
TGTGCCACGAGTTGGGGGGAATCCTATGGCTACACCTTC
>TRBV19|.|TRBD1|TRBJ1-5|14
CASDRGEVGQPQHF
TGTGCCAGTGACAGGGGCGAAGTCGGGCAGCCCCAGCATTTT
>TRBV6-1|.|TRBD1|TRBJ1-2|14
CASRGQPTNYGYTF
TGTGCCAGCAGGGGACAGCCTACTAACTATGGCTACACCTTC
>TRBV5-1|.|.|TRBJ2-4|17
CASSSWGGPIAKNIQYF
TGCGCCAGCAGCTCGTGGGGGGGCCCCATAGCCAAAAACATTCAGTACTTC
>TRBV19|.|.|TRBJ1-1|15
CASSMWGRTDTEAFF
TGTGCCAGTAGTATGTGGGGGCGCACAGACACTGAAGCTTTCTTT
>TRBV6-5|.|TRBD1|TRBJ1-5|15
CASSQDRAPTQPQHF
TGTGCCAGCAGCCAGGACAGGGCCCCTACTCAGCCCCAGCATTTT
>TRBV5-4|.|.|TRBJ1-1|15
CASSSQRDFNTEAFF
TGTGCCAGCAGCTCTCAACGGGACTTCAACACTGAAGCTTTCTTT
>TRBV5-4|.|TRBD1|TRBJ2-7|16
CASSLGPGQGVHEQYF
TGTGCCAGCAGCTTAGGACCGGGACAGGGGGTGCACGAGCAGTACTTC
>TRBV19|.|TRBD1|TRBJ1-3|14
CASRQGFSGNTIYF
TGTGCCAGCAGACAGGGATTCTCTGGAAACACCATATATTTT
>TRBV29-1|.|.|TRBJ2-5|13
CSAGQGFQETQYF
TGCAGCGCTGGACAAGGGTTCCAAGAGACCCAGTACTTC
>TRBV6-5|once|.|TRBJ2-4|14
CATRDSVAKNIQYF
TGTGCCACCCGGGACTCAGTAGCCAAAAACATTCAGTACTTC
>TRBV5-1|few|TRBD1|TRBJ1-2|14
CASSWTGGTSGYTF
TGCGCCAGCAGCTGGACAGGGGGGACGTCTGGCTACACCTTC
>TRBV9|.|TRBD2|TRBJ2-3|16
CASSATAGVGTDTQYF
TGTGCCAGCAGCGCAACAGCGGGAGTCGGTACAGATACGCAGTATTTT
>TRBV5-8|.|.|TRBJ1-5|14
CASSPDRGNQPQHF
TGTGCCAGCAGCCCGGACCGGGGAAATCAGCCCCAGCATTTT
>TRBV21-1|.|.|TRBJ2-2|17
CASIGTSGTPNTGELFF
TGTGCCAGCATCGGGACTAGCGGCACTCCGAACACCGGGGAGCTGTTTTTT
>TRBV27|.|.|TRBJ1-4|15
CASSLSWTVNEKLFF
TGTGCCAGCAGTTTATCGTGGACTGTTAATGAAAAACTGTTTTTT
>TRBV7-9|.|TRBD1|TRBJ1-2|15
CASSLDRGQYYGYTF
TGTGCCAGCAGCTTAGACAGGGGGCAATACTATGGCTACACCTTC
>TRBV9|.|TRBD2|TRBJ2-5|15
CASSGLAGNRGTQYF
TGTGCCAGCAGCGGACTAGCGGGTAACAGGGGGACCCAGTACTTC
>TRBV5-1|.|.|TRBJ2-7|12
CASSEGRDEQYF
TGCGCCAGCAGCGAGGGTCGGGACGAGCAGTACTTC
>TRBV27|.|.|TRBJ1-1|15
CASSLSAGPNTEAFF
TGTGCCAGCAGTTTATCTGCGGGTCCGAACACTGAAGCTTTCTTT
>TRBV15|.|.|TRBJ2-5|14
CATSRDLLGETQYF
TGTGCCACCAGCAGAGATCTGCTCGGGGAGACCCAGTACTTC
>TRBV11-2|.|TRBD2|TRBJ2-7|14
CASSRGTSGYEQYF
TGTGCCAGCAGTCGCGGGACTAGCGGTTACGAGCAGTACTTC
>TRBV30|.|.|TRBJ1-2|12
CAWSAQGHGYTF
TGTGCCTGGAGTGCCCAGGGTCATGGCTACACCTTC
>TRBV7-9|.|.|TRBJ1-4|12
CASQRGSEKLFF
TGTGCCAGCCAAAGGGGCAGTGAAAAACTGTTTTTT
>TRBV5-1|.|TRBD1|TRBJ1-1|14
CASSFNRGNTEAFF
TGCGCCAGCAGCTTTAACAGGGGGAACACTGAAGCTTTCTTT
>TRBV30|.|TRBD1|TRBJ1-3|13
CAWRKGAGNTIYF
TGTGCCTGGAGGAAGGGGGCAGGAAACACCATATATTTT
>TRBV5-1|.|.|TRBJ2-6|17
CASSETGLSLRANVLTF
TGCGCCAGCAGTGAAACAGGTCTCTCCCTCAGGGCCAACGTCCTGACTTTC
>TRBV4-1|.|.|TRBJ1-5|16
CASSPRRRALDQPQHF
TGCGCCAGCAGCCCCCGCCGGAGGGCCCTTGATCAGCCCCAGCATTTT
>TRBV5-3|.|.|TRBJ2-3|14
CARSLSRGEDTQYF
TGTGCCAGAAGCTTGTCTCGGGGTGAGGATACGCAGTATTTT
>TRBV5-1|once|TRBD2|TRBJ2-4|18
CASSLAVSGRVAKNIQYF
TGCGCCAGCAGCTTGGCTGTTAGCGGGAGGGTAGCCAAAAACATTCAGTACTTC
>TRBV9|.|TRBD1|TRBJ1-2|14
CASSPRQGHYGYTF
TGTGCCAGCAGCCCACGACAGGGCCACTATGGCTACACCTTC
>TRBV15|.|.|TRBJ2-1|17
CATSSQGGTGAGNEQFF
TGTGCCACCAGCTCCCAAGGGGGAACGGGAGCGGGAAATGAGCAGTTCTTC
>TRBV7-2|.|TRBD1|TRBJ1-1|14
CASSPRDRGTEAFF
TGTGCCAGCAGCCCCCGGGACAGGGGAACTGAAGCTTTCTTT
>TRBV7-9|.|TRBD2|TRBJ2-2|16
CASSREGTSSTGELFF
TGTGCCAGCAGCCGAGAAGGGACTAGCAGCACCGGGGAGCTGTTTTTT
>TRBV7-3|.|.|TRBJ2-5|13
CASSSIGSETQYF
TGTGCCAGCAGCTCGATTGGGAGTGAGACCCAGTACTTC
>TRBV9|.|TRBD1|TRBJ1-3|15
CASSYRTGSGNTIYF
TGTGCCAGCAGCTACCGGACAGGCTCTGGAAACACCATATATTTT
>TRBV5-1|.|.|TRBJ2-5|13
CASSLEGEETQYF
TGCGCCAGCAGCCTGGAAGGGGAAGAGACCCAGTACTTC
>TRBV7-6|.|TRBD1|TRBJ2-3|14
CASSPGQGTDTQYF
TGTGCCAGCAGCCCCGGACAGGGGACAGATACGCAGTATTTT
>TRBV19|.|.|TRBJ2-7|15
CASSIGGILSYEQYF
TGTGCCAGTAGTATCGGCGGAATACTCTCCTACGAGCAGTACTTC
>TRBV28|.|TRBD1|TRBJ2-7|15
CASSRSGQGADEQYF
TGTGCCAGCAGTAGGTCGGGACAGGGGGCCGACGAGCAGTACTTC
>TRBV11-3|.|.|TRBJ1-6|13
CASSLGGLTPLHF
TGTGCCAGCAGCTTAGGGGGCCTAACACCCCTCCACTTT
>TRBV6-1|.|TRBD1|TRBJ1-6|14
CASSEDRGDSPLHF
TGTGCCAGCAGTGAAGACAGGGGGGATTCACCCCTCCACTTT
>TRBV15|.|.|TRBJ1-3|14
CATSRVGAGNTIYF
TGTGCCACCAGCAGAGTAGGGGCGGGAAACACCATATATTTT
>TRBV7-9|.|TRBD1|TRBJ2-7|17
CASSYGGWGQGVYEQYF
TGTGCCAGCAGTTACGGGGGCTGGGGACAGGGGGTCTACGAGCAGTACTTC
>TRBV7-2|once|.|TRBJ2-3|13
CASSQGSTDTQYF
TGTGCCAGCAGCCAGGGGAGCACAGATACGCAGTATTTT
>TRBV21-1|once|.|TRBJ2-7|11
CASSKPDEQYF
TGTGCCAGCAGCAAGCCGGACGAGCAGTACTTC
>TRBV5-1|.|TRBD2|TRBJ2-2|16
CASSLESGLAGVELFF
TGCGCCAGCAGCTTGGAGTCGGGACTAGCGGGAGTTGAGCTGTTTTTT